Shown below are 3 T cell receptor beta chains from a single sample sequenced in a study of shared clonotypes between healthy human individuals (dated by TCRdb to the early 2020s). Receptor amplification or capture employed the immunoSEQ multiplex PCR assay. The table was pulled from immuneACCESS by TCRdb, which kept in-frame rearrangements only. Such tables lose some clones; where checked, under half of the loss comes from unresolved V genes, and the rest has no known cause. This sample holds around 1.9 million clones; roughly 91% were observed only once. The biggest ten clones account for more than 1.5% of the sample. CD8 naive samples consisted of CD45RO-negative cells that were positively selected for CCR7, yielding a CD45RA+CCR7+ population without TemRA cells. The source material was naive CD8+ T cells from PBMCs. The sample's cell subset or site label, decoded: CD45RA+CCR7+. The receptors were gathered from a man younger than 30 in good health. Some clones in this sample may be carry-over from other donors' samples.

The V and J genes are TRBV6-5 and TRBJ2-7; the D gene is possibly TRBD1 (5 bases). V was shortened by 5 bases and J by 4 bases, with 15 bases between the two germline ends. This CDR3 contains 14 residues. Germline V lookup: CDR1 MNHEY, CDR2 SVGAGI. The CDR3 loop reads CASSPGSFGYEQYF. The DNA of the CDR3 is TGTGCCAGCAGTCCAGGGTCTTTCGGGTACGAGCAGTACTTC.

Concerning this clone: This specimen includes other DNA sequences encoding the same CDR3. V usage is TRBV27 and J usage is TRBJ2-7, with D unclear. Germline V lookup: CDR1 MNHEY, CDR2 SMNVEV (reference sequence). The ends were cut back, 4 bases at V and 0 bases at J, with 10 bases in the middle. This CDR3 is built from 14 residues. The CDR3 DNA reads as TGTGCCAGCAGTTCCCGCTCGAGCTCCTACGAGCAGTACTTC. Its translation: CASSSRSSSYEQYF.

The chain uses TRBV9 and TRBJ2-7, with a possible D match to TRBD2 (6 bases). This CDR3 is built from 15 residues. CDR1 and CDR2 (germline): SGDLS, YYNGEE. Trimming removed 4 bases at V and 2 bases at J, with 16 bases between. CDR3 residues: CASSLGLLPTYEQYF. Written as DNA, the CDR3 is TGTGCCAGCAGCCTGGGACTCCTCCCGACCTACGAGCAGTACTTC.